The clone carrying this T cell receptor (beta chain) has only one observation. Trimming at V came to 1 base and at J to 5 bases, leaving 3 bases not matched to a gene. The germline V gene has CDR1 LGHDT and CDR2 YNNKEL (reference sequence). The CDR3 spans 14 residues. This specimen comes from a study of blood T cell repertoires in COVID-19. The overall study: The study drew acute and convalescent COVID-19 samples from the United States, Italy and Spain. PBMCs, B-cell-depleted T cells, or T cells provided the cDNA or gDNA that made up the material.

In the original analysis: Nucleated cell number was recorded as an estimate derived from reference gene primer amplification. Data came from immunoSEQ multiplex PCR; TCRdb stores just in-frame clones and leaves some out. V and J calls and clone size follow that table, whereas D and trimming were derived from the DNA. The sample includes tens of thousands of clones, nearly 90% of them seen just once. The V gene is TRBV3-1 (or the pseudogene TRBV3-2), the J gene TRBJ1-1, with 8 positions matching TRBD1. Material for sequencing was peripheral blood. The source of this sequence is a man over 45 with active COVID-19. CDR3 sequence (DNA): TGTGCCAGCAGCCAAGCAGGGGGCCGAACTGAAGCTTTCTTT. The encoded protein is CASSQAGGRTEAFF.